One and the same sample provided the 22 T cell receptor beta chains below, sequenced in a study of glioma-infiltrating T cells. Using RNA template, CDR3s of TCR alpha and beta were amplified with iRepertoire arm-PCR. TCRdb analysed the multiplex PCR reads with MiXCR anew, one entry per CDR3 protein. The repertoire holds tens of thousands of distinct CDR3 sequences, 20% to 25% seen once, with 6.7% in the top ten. Sequenced sample: glioma tissue, nonneoplastic brain tissue, or PBMCs (not recorded which). The receptor set was obtained from a human donor with low-grade glioma or glioblastoma, undergoing nonglioma brain surgery, or in good health (not recorded which).

The sample holds many counts of this clonotype. The chain links TRBV7-6 to TRBJ2-3; 7 bases fit TRBD1. This CDR3 is built from 15 residues. Germline loops: CDR1 SGHVS, CDR2 FNYEAQ. The V gene end was trimmed by 5 bases and the J gene end by 1 base; junction bases not matched to a gene: 6. Here the CDR3 reads CASSAPGTGTDTQYF. CDR3 DNA: TGTGCCAGCAGCGCCCCCGGGACAGGCACAGATACGCAGTATTTT.

This clonotype was seen more than once but under ten times. This chain connects TRBV5-1 to TRBJ1-2; no definite D call. The length of the CDR3 is 13 residues. CDR1 is SGHRS and CDR2 is YFSETQ in the germline V gene. V lost 0 bases and J lost 8, with 11 bases in between. The CDR3 bases are TGCGCCAGCAGCTTGGGCGGCGCGGTAGGCTACACCTTC. This encodes CASSLGGAVGYTF.

This clonotype was seen at least ten times. This chain joins TRBV20-1 and TRBJ1-1; possible D gene TRBD1, 5 bases. CDR1 is DFQATT, CDR2 SNEGSKA, per germline (reference sequence). The V gene lost 3 bases and the J gene lost 6 bases, with 17 bases spanning the gap. This CDR3 region has 14 residues. The CDR3 DNA sequence: TGCAGTGCTAGGGTCCCGCGGGGCGAAGCTGAAGCTTTCTTT. Encoded protein: CSARVPRGEAEAFF.

This clonotype was recorded many times. V is TRBV7-2 and J is TRBJ1-5, with 8 positions matching TRBD1. CDR1 SGHTA and CDR2 FQGNSA come from the germline V gene. Trimming took 2 bases from V and 5 from J; bases not matched to a gene: 5. This CDR3 is 15 amino acids long. In DNA, the CDR3 is TGTGCCAGCAGCTTATCCCGACAGGGGTATCAGCCCCAGCATTTT. Translated, it gives CASSLSRQGYQPQHF.

This clonotype occurred a few times. The chain recombines TRBV5-1 with TRBJ2-3; D possibly matches TRBD1 or TRBD2 (6 bases each). V was clipped by 2 bases and J by 0 bases, with 10 bases between them. The length of the CDR3 is 15 residues. Germline loops: CDR1 SGHRS, CDR2 YFSETQ. The CDR3 DNA follows: TGCGCCAGCAGCTTCGGGGGCTATAGCACAGATACGCAGTATTTT. It is translated as CASSFGGYSTDTQYF.

Notes on this clonotype: A single base separates this from a much larger clone, so it may be a read error. V and J are TRBV5-1 and TRBJ1-1; no reliable D call. V was trimmed by 6 bases and J by 4 bases, leaving 13 bases between them. Germline CDR1 is SGHRS and CDR2 is YFSETQ. This CDR3 is built from 13 residues. The CDR3 loop reads CASTDWGFTEAFF. CDR3 coding DNA: TGCGCCAGCACGGACTGGGGTTTCACTGAAGCTTTCTTT.

The table lists this clonotype with many counts. V and J are TRBV20-1 and TRBJ2-1, with 7 bases that match TRBD2. The CDR3 extends over 15 amino acids. Unmatched junction bases numbered 11, after V lost 6 bases and J lost 3 bases. Per the germline V gene, CDR1 is DFQATT and CDR2 is SNEGSKA (reference sequence). The CDR3, as DNA: TGCAGTGCCCGACGCGGGAGTGGTAACTACAATGAGCAGTTCTTC. Encoded protein: CSARRGSGNYNEQFF.

The V call is TRBV6-6, the J call TRBJ1-1; 8 nucleotides match TRBD1. CDR3 length: 13 residues. Germline loops: CDR1 MNHNY, CDR2 SVGAGI (reference sequence). J gave up 6 bases and V 7 bases, and 7 bases lay outside the gene matches. The CDR3 sequence: CASTQGASPEAFF. In nucleotides, the CDR3 is TGTGCCAGCACCCAGGGGGCGAGCCCTGAAGCTTTCTTT.

The table lists this clonotype with a few counts. The chain carries TRBV28 and TRBJ2-1; the D gene is possibly TRBD2 (6 bases). V shed 1 base and J shed 6 bases, with 19 bases lying between them. The CDR3 is made up of 17 amino acids. The germline V gene has CDR1 MDHEN and CDR2 SYDVKM. This CDR3 is CASSLLRTGGVLNEQFF. CDR3 nucleotides: TGTGCCAGCAGTTTATTAAGGACTGGCGGGGTACTCAATGAGCAGTTCTTC.

The table lists this clonotype with many counts. CDR3: CSAGDPRSSYNSPLHF. The CDR3 DNA sequence: TGCAGTGCGGGGGACCCCCGGAGCTCCTATAATTCACCCCTCCACTTT. The chain has TRBV20-1 and TRBJ1-6; a possible D gene is TRBD1 (5 bases). The CDR3 sequence is 16 residues long. Germline V gene data show CDR1 as DFQATT and CDR2 as SNEGSKA (reference sequence). The V gene lost 6 bases and the J gene lost 0 bases, with 15 bases spanning the gap.

This clonotype was counted ten times or more. V usage is TRBV18 and J usage is TRBJ1-1; D call uncertain. The CDR3 covers 14 residues. V lost 3 bases to trimming and J lost 0 bases, with 8 bases between them. Germline V gives CDR1 KGHSH, CDR2 LQKENI. The CDR3 sequence: CASSPERMNTEAFF. In nucleotides, the CDR3 is TGTGCCAGCTCACCTGAGAGAATGAACACTGAAGCTTTCTTT.

Worth noting for this clonotype: One base away lies a much larger clone, so this may be a sequencing read error. This chain connects TRBV5-1 to TRBJ2-5; D is ambiguous. CDR1 and CDR2 (germline): SGHRS, YFSETQ. The CDR3 spans 13 residues. As DNA, the CDR3 is TGCTCCAGCAGCTTGGGTGTTCTGGAGACCCAGTACTTC. This sequence encodes CSSSLGVLETQYF.

In its sample, this clonotype was seen many times. This rearrangement joins TRBV27 to TRBJ2-5, with D tentatively TRBD2 (6 bases). Per the germline V gene, CDR1 is MNHEY and CDR2 is SMNVEV (reference sequence). V gave up 2 bases and J gave up 5 bases, with 12 bases separating them. This CDR3 contains 14 residues. The CDR3 reads CASSLRGRAETQYF. For the CDR3, the DNA is TGTGCCAGCAGTTTACGGGGGAGAGCGGAGACCCAGTACTTC.

This clonotype has at least ten counts. This chain joins TRBV6-5 and TRBJ1-6; D remains ambiguous. CDR1 and CDR2 (germline): MNHEY, SVGAGI. The germline V and J ends were trimmed by 0 bases and 9 bases, with 12 bases remaining between them. The CDR3 has 15 residues. CDR3 sequence: CASSYSGPKSSPLHF. The CDR3 bases are TGTGCCAGCAGTTACTCCGGGCCCAAAAGTTCACCCCTCCACTTT.

This clonotype was observed many times. The J gene is TRBJ2-1, the V gene TRBV27, with D possibly TRBD2 on 5 matching bases. The CDR3 length is 14 residues. In germline, CDR1 is MNHEY, CDR2 SMNVEV (reference sequence). V lost 10 bases to trimming and J lost 3 bases, with 16 bases between them. CDR3 sequence: CATRRETVYNEQFF. CDR3 sequence (DNA): TGTGCCACCCGCCGGGAAACCGTCTACAATGAGCAGTTCTTC.

This clonotype was recorded many times. V is TRBV2 and J is TRBJ2-7, with 8 bases identical to TRBD1. The V and J ends lost 3 bases and 3 bases, in that order; junction bases with no gene match: 7. CDR3 length equals 15 residues. Germline values: CDR1 SNHLY, CDR2 FYNNEI. The CDR3: CASSDKGQGVYEQYF. In DNA, the CDR3 is TGTGCCAGCAGTGATAAAGGACAGGGAGTCTACGAGCAGTACTTC.

Comments on this clonotype: The CDR3 end shows no conserved phenylalanine or tryptophan, and so a read error is likely. The CDR3 DNA reads TGCAGCGTTGGGTCCACAGGCGGAGGGGGCACAGATACGCAGTATGTT. It specifies CSVGSTGGGGTDTQYV. The chain employs TRBV29-1 and TRBJ2-3; D perhaps matches TRBD2 (6 bases). Trimming took 4 bases from V and 1 from J, leaving 18 bases between them. CDR1 SQVTM and CDR2 ANQGSEA come from the germline V gene. There are 16 residues in the CDR3.

This clonotype was recorded at least ten times. The chain recombines TRBV3-1 with TRBJ2-1; 11 bases fit TRBD2. From germline, CDR1 is LGHDT and CDR2 YNNKEL (reference sequence). V lost 1 base to trimming and J lost 7 bases; unmatched junction nucleotides: 6. This CDR3 region has 16 residues. As DNA, the CDR3 is TGTGCCAGCAGCCAAGCCCTAGCGGGGGGCCAGAATGAGCAGTTCTTC. Its translation: CASSQALAGGQNEQFF.

This clonotype was counted at least ten times. The CDR3 nucleotides are TGTGCCAGCAGCCCTTGGACAGCACAGGGAGAGAACACTGAAGCTTTCTTT. Its protein is CASSPWTAQGENTEAFF. This chain uses TRBV14 with TRBJ1-1; perhaps TRBD1 as D (6 bases). Trimming stripped 4 bases from V and 1 base from J, with 19 bases between. Germline-derived CDR1 and CDR2 are SGHDN and FVKESK. The length of the CDR3 is 17 residues.

This clonotype was observed a handful of times. This sequence joins TRBV9 and TRBJ2-5, with unresolved D. The CDR3 runs 13 residues. Germline V gives CDR1 SGDLS, CDR2 YYNGEE. V was pared by 4 bases and J by 1 base, with 8 bases between. The CDR3 bases are TGTGCCAGCAGCTCCCTTCTCCAAGAGACCCAGTACTTC. Translated: CASSSLLQETQYF.

A remark on this clonotype: One junction end does not reproduce the germline sequence, and a read error may be involved. The rearrangement uses TRBV4-1 and TRBJ1-2, with TRBD1 matching 7 bases. This CDR3 contains 15 residues. The V gene's germline CDR1 is MGHRA and CDR2 YSYEKL. CDR3 amino acids: CASSKQGTRSYGYTF. The CDR3 DNA reads TGTGCCAGCAGTAAACAGGGGACGCGGAGCTATGGCTACACCTTC.

In this sample, this clonotype turned up many times. The CDR3 reads CASSQLRNYNEQFF. CDR3 nucleotides: TGTGCCAGCAGCCAACTCAGAAACTACAATGAGCAGTTCTTC. This chain uses TRBV3-1 with TRBJ2-1; D unresolved. Trimming cost V 2 bases and J 3 bases, with 8 bases left between them. CDR1 is LGHDT and CDR2 is YNNKEL in the germline V gene (reference sequence). This CDR3 is 14 amino acids long.